The rows below give T cell receptor beta chains drawn from one sample of a study of blood T cell repertoires in COVID-19. Sequencing used immunoSEQ multiplex PCR; TCRdb keeps in-frame clones, though not all of them. The table records 140,000 to 150,000 clones, roughly 80% of them present only once. Sequencing was performed on peripheral blood. The receptors were sampled from an older man who had recovered from COVID-19. CDR3s include the opening cysteine and the closing phenylalanine or tryptophan. The D gene is left open where the match is weak. Only part of the rows carry a size: once, few, many, or a class if the clone is expanded.

J: TRBJ1-5; V: TRBV3-1/TRBV3-2; D: TRBD1; size: -; CDR3: CASSQRQGGFNQPQHF; DNA: TGTGCCAGCAGCCAACGACAGGGGGGTTTCAATCAGCCCCAGCATTTT
J: TRBJ1-1; V: TRBV4-2; D: -; size: once; CDR3: CASSQDGTLNTEAFF; DNA: TGTGCCAGCAGCCAAGATGGGACACTTAACACTGAAGCTTTCTTT
J: TRBJ1-2; V: TRBV30; D: -; size: once; CDR3: CAWEPGPAGGYTF; DNA: TGTGCCTGGGAGCCCGGACCGGCGGGTGGCTACACCTTC
J: TRBJ2-3; V: TRBV3-1/TRBV3-2; D: -; size: -; CDR3: CASSSRGMGTDTQYF; DNA: TGTGCCAGCAGCTCCAGGGGAATGGGCACAGATACGCAGTATTTT
J: TRBJ1-6; V: TRBV5-1; D: TRBD1; size: -; CDR3: CASSHGTGDSPLHF; DNA: TGCGCCAGCAGCCACGGGACAGGGGATTCACCCCTCCACTTT
J: TRBJ1-2; V: TRBV7-2; D: TRBD1; size: -; CDR3: CASSLDRGQGTNYGYTF; DNA: TGTGCCAGCAGCTTAGACCGGGGACAGGGAACTAACTATGGCTACACCTTC
J: TRBJ2-5; V: TRBV3-1/TRBV3-2; D: TRBD2; size: -; CDR3: CASSQGSGSKGETQYF; DNA: TGTGCCAGCAGCCAAGGCAGCGGGAGTAAGGGGGAGACCCAGTACTTC
J: TRBJ1-5; V: TRBV2; D: -; size: once; CDR3: CASTSLEGEPQHF; DNA: TGTGCCAGCACTTCGTTAGAGGGAGAGCCCCAGCATTTT
J: TRBJ2-1; V: TRBV10-2; D: -; size: -; CDR3: CASSESGSRLSYNEQFF; DNA: TGCGCCAGCAGTGAGTCTGGTTCTAGGCTCTCCTACAATGAGCAGTTCTTC
J: TRBJ2-2; V: TRBV7-2; D: TRBD2; size: -; CDR3: CASSLSGRIAGELFF; DNA: TGTGCCAGCAGCTTAAGCGGGAGAATCGCCGGGGAGCTGTTTTTT
J: TRBJ2-6; V: TRBV7-9; D: -; size: many; CDR3: CASTPGGGTGANVLTF; DNA: TGTGCCAGCACCCCCGGTGGCGGGACTGGGGCCAACGTCCTGACTTTC
J: TRBJ2-1; V: TRBV6-2/TRBV6-3; D: -; size: -; CDR3: CASSYTYPLNLGSYNEQFF; DNA: TGTGCCAGCAGTTACACCTACCCATTGAACCTAGGCTCCTACAATGAGCAGTTCTTC
J: TRBJ2-3; V: TRBV7-2; D: TRBD2; size: -; CDR3: CASSSGSSTDTQYF; DNA: TGTGCCAGCAGCAGCGGGAGTAGCACAGATACGCAGTATTTT
J: TRBJ2-3; V: TRBV9; D: TRBD2; size: -; CDR3: CASSGGGLAADTQYF; DNA: TGTGCCAGCAGCGGGGGGGGACTAGCGGCAGATACGCAGTATTTT
J: TRBJ1-2; V: TRBV30; D: -; size: -; CDR3: CAWSVFRVHGYTF; DNA: TGTGCCTGGAGTGTATTCAGGGTCCATGGCTACACCTTC
J: TRBJ2-7; V: TRBV9; D: TRBD2; size: -; CDR3: CASSPGLAGTYEQYF; DNA: TGTGCCAGCAGCCCTGGACTAGCGGGTACCTACGAGCAGTACTTC